The 27 T cell receptor beta chains presented below share a single source sample, sequenced in a study of cytomegalovirus exposure and HLA in healthy donors. The primer mix had 60 Vbeta and 13 Jbeta primers. Assay used: immunoSEQ multiplex PCR; TCRdb lists only in-frame clones, some missing. The sample shows around 130,000 clones, roughly 80% of them seen only once. The sample comprised PBMCs. All receptors derive from a man in his fifties in good health and CMV-seronegative.

This sequence joins TRBV29-1 and TRBJ2-3, with D perhaps matching TRBD2 (6 bases). The CDR3 loop spans 13 amino acids. CDR1 and CDR2 from the germline V gene are SQVTM and ANQGSEA. With 7 bases removed from V and 0 bases from J, the gap between germline ends came to 11 bases. The CDR3 is CSEGGVSTDTQYF. The CDR3 DNA is TGCAGCGAAGGCGGGGTTAGCACAGATACGCAGTATTTT.

The CDR3 region has the DNA TGCGCCAGCAGCCAAGATCACGGGACAGGGAAGGGGGCCGGGGAGCTGTTTTTT. Translated: CASSQDHGTGKGAGELFF. The chain has TRBV4-1 and TRBJ2-2, with 9 nucleotides matching TRBD1. The CDR3 is 18 residues long. Trimming cost V 0 bases and J 6 bases; bases outside gene matches: 11. Germline V CDR1 and CDR2: MGHRA, YSYEKL.

The CDR3 region has the DNA TGTGCCAGCAGCTTAGCGGGACAGGGTGGTGTGCAGTACTTC. It translates to CASSLAGQGGVQYF. The gene calls are TRBV7-9 and TRBJ2-7; TRBD1 aligns across 9 bases. This CDR3 has 14 residues. Germline V gives CDR1 SEHNR, CDR2 FQNEAQ (reference sequence). The J segment lost 9 bases and the V segment lost 0 bases, leaving 6 bases of the junction unmatched.

This chain connects TRBV11-1 to TRBJ2-5; a weak D match, TRBD2 (6 bases). This CDR3 comprises 16 residues. CDR1 and CDR2 (germline): SGHAT, FQDESV (reference sequence). V lost 2 bases, J lost 1 base, and 14 bases lay in between. DNA for the CDR3: TGTGCCAGCAGCTTATTGGCCGGGACTGCCCAAGAGACCCAGTACTTC. Its translation is CASSLLAGTAQETQYF.

This clone was detected only once. The CDR3 DNA reads as TGTGCCAGCAGTTTAATGGGACAGGGGCAGTATTTT. Amino acid sequence: CASSLMGQGQYF. V gene TRBV28 combines with J gene TRBJ2-3; the match to TRBD1 covers 9 bases. Losses at the gene ends were 2 bases for V and 11 bases for J; bases not matched to a gene: 2. Germline-derived CDR1 and CDR2 are MDHEN and SYDVKM. This CDR3 is built from 12 residues.

V usage is TRBV29-1 and J usage is TRBJ2-5, with D possibly TRBD2 on 6 matching bases. The germline V and J ends were trimmed by 3 bases and 4 bases, with 15 bases remaining between them. CDR1 is SQVTM, CDR2 ANQGSEA, per germline. The CDR3 extends over 14 amino acids. CDR3: CSVEPSVVGETQYF. In DNA, the CDR3 is TGCAGCGTTGAGCCTAGCGTTGTAGGAGAGACCCAGTACTTC.

The chain employs TRBV28 and TRBJ2-5; TRBD2 might be the D (6 bases). The germline V gene has CDR1 MDHEN and CDR2 SYDVKM. The CDR3 has 15 residues. Deletions cut 5 bases from V and 3 bases from J, with 16 bases between. The chain's CDR3 is CASSPRGEEKETQYF. The CDR3, as DNA: TGTGCCAGCAGTCCGCGGGGAGAGGAGAAAGAGACCCAGTACTTC.

The V gene is TRBV11-2, the J gene TRBJ2-7; the D gene is possibly TRBD1 (6 bases). The CDR3 is 15 amino acids. CDR1 SGHAT and CDR2 FQNNGV come from the germline V gene. V lost 1 base and J lost 2, with 12 bases in between. The CDR3 sequence is CASSLAFRGPYEQYF. For the CDR3, the DNA is TGTGCCAGCAGCTTAGCCTTCAGGGGTCCCTACGAGCAGTACTTC.

The chain has TRBV6-1 and TRBJ1-1; TRBD1 might be the D (6 bases). Trimming removed 2 bases at V and 3 bases at J, with 7 bases between. Germline CDR1 reads MNHNS; CDR2 reads SASEGT. The CDR3 sequence is 13 residues long. This CDR3 is CASSEKGDTEAFF. DNA of the CDR3: TGTGCCAGCAGTGAAAAGGGGGACACTGAAGCTTTCTTT.

The rearrangement joins TRBV5-1 to TRBJ2-7, with 11 bases fitting TRBD1. J was trimmed by 6 bases and V by 7 bases; bases with no gene match: 6. The CDR3 has 13 amino acids. Germline V gives CDR1 SGHRS, CDR2 YFSETQ. CDR3 bases: TGCGCCAGCGGCTGGGACAGGGGGTCCGAGCAGTACTTC. Its translation is CASGWDRGSEQYF.

This chain links TRBV19 with TRBJ2-3, with 14 bases identical to TRBD2. V shed 4 bases, J shed 5 bases, and the junction held 5 bases outside the gene matches. The CDR3 consists of 16 residues. Per the germline V gene, CDR1 is LNHDA and CDR2 is SQIVND (reference sequence). CDR3 sequence (DNA): TGTGCCAGTAGTACCTGGACTAGCGGGAGGAGAGATACGCAGTATTTT. Its translation: CASSTWTSGRRDTQYF.

On this clone itself: Germline is not matched at one junction end, which may reflect a read error. The V and J genes are TRBV5-4 and TRBJ2-7; 9 bases are shared with TRBD2. The germline V gene has CDR1 SGHNT and CDR2 YYREEE (reference sequence). This CDR3 is 16 amino acids long. CDR3 loop: CAGSFAAGGPSYEQYF. CDR3 DNA: TGTGCCGGCAGCTTCGCAGCGGGAGGACCTTCCTACGAGCAGTACTTC.

The V call is TRBV28, the J call TRBJ2-7; 10 bases map to TRBD1. Germline loops: CDR1 MDHEN, CDR2 SYDVKM. The CDR3 contains 14 residues. The ends lost 3 bases at V and 6 bases at J; junction bases unmatched: 5. CDR3 amino acids: CASSLGTGVREQYF. The CDR3 DNA reads TGTGCCAGCAGTTTGGGGACAGGGGTGCGCGAGCAGTACTTC.

This chain connects TRBV7-2 to TRBJ2-2, with 9 bases identical to TRBD2. The V and J ends lost 1 base and 2 bases, in that order; junction bases with no gene match: 5. Germline loops: CDR1 SGHTA, CDR2 FQGNSA. The CDR3 has 17 residues. CDR3 DNA sequence: TGTGCCAGCAGCTTAGTACGACTAGCGGAAAACACCGGGGAGCTGTTTTTT. Translating it yields CASSLVRLAENTGELFF.

CDR3 residues: CASRLGRGRLPDTQYF. In nucleotides, the CDR3 is TGTGCCAGCCGACTTGGGCGGGGGCGATTGCCAGATACGCAGTATTTT. The J gene is TRBJ2-3, the V gene TRBV25-1, with D perhaps TRBD2 (7 bases). The germline gives CDR1 MGHDK, CDR2 SYGVNS. The CDR3 has 16 amino acids. Trimming removed 8 bases from V and 4 bases from J, with 22 bases in between.

V is TRBV5-4 and J is TRBJ1-1; the D is unclear. The germline CDR1 and CDR2 sequences are SGHNT and YYREEE (reference sequence). The CDR3 has 14 residues. Trimming pared 4 bases from V and 5 bases from J, leaving 15 bases between. CDR3 DNA sequence: TGTGCCAGCAGCCGTAAGAGGGAAGGGACTGAAGCTTTCTTT. Translation gives CASSRKREGTEAFF.

This chain joins TRBV12-5 and TRBJ2-3; D gene ambiguous. This CDR3 has 13 amino acids. The germline V and J ends were trimmed by 4 bases and 4 bases, with 9 bases remaining between them. Germline V gene data show CDR1 as LGHNT and CDR2 as FRNRAP. The CDR3 spells CASGSWPSDTQYF. The CDR3 nucleotides read TGTGCTAGTGGTTCCTGGCCTTCAGATACGCAGTATTTT.

V is TRBV6-1 and J is TRBJ2-3, with a weak D call TRBD2 (6 bases). Germline CDR1 MNHNS, CDR2 SASEGT. Trimming cost V 3 bases and J 3 bases, with 16 bases left between them. This CDR3 is 16 amino acids long. This CDR3 is CASSEQGLLGTDTQYF. The CDR3, as DNA: TGTGCCAGCAGTGAGCAGGGACTCTTAGGAACAGATACGCAGTATTTT.

This sequence joins TRBV27 and TRBJ2-1; 11 bases fit TRBD2. In germline, CDR1 is MNHEY, CDR2 SMNVEV (reference sequence). V was clipped by 3 bases and J by 5 bases; unmatched bases: 15. The CDR3 consists of 19 residues. CDR3 sequence reads: CASSFIAGTSGFRDNEQFF. Here the CDR3 DNA reads TGTGCCAGCAGTTTTATCGCCGGGACTAGCGGTTTTAGGGACAATGAGCAGTTCTTC.

The chain is built from TRBV18 and TRBJ1-2; tentative D call: TRBD1 (5 bases). The CDR3 covers 14 residues. Trimming left V 3 bases short and J 0 bases short, with 8 bases between. Germline assignment: CDR1 KGHSH and CDR2 LQKENI. CDR3 residues: CASSPRTPNYGYTF. The DNA for the CDR3 is TGTGCCAGCTCACCCCGGACACCTAACTATGGCTACACCTTC.

The count of this clone is one. An end of the junction does not agree with germline; a read error may underlie this. This CDR3 is also generated by other DNA sequences in the sample. The rearrangement links TRBV7-2 to TRBJ2-7, with 11 bases fitting TRBD2. This CDR3 is 15 amino acids long. CDR1 is SGHTA and CDR2 is FQGNSA in the germline V gene. The CDR3 reads CASSLVPGTSGPQYF. In DNA, the CDR3 is TGTGCCAGTAGCTTAGTGCCCGGGACTAGCGGCCCCCAGTACTTC.

In this sample, this clone turned up a few times. The chain is built from TRBV2 and TRBJ1-1; the D gene is possibly TRBD1 (5 bases). Trimming stripped 3 bases from V and 1 base from J, with 9 bases between. The CDR3 runs to 14 residues. Per the germline V gene, CDR1 is SNHLY and CDR2 is FYNNEI. CDR3 coding DNA: TGTGCCAGCAGTGAGTTGGACACGAACACTGAAGCTTTCTTT. Residues: CASSELDTNTEAFF. Drawing the rest from reference TRBV2 and TRBJ1-1, the complete variable domain is EPEVTQTPSHQVTQMGQEVILRCVPISNHLYFYWYRQILGQKVEFLVSFYNNEISEKSEIFDDQFSVERPDGSNFTLKIRSTKLEDSAMYFCASSELDTNTEAFFGQGTRLTVV.

The CDR3 DNA follows: TGTGCCAGCAGTTCCCCCGCGGAAACTAGCACAGATACGCAGTATTTT. Translated, it gives CASSSPAETSTDTQYF. The chain has TRBV28 and TRBJ2-3; D not resolved. Germline CDR1 MDHEN, CDR2 SYDVKM. The CDR3 spans 16 residues. Trimming shortened V by 4 bases and J by 0 bases, and 14 bases separated the two germline ends.

This clone occurred once. The V call is TRBV7-2, the J call TRBJ2-1; TRBD2 aligns across 11 bases. Germline CDR1 SGHTA, CDR2 FQGNSA. This CDR3 contains 18 residues. V trimming: 5 bases; J trimming: 0 bases; junction bases outside the gene matches: 9. CDR3 nucleotides: TGTGCCAGCAGCACAAAGGGTCTAGCGGGAGGCTCCTACAATGAGCAGTTCTTC. This codes for CASSTKGLAGGSYNEQFF.

The chain is built from TRBV5-1 and TRBJ1-1, with 10 bases matching TRBD1. CDR1 and CDR2 (germline): SGHRS, YFSETQ. J was trimmed by 3 bases and V by 0 bases; bases with no gene match: 2. The length of the CDR3 is 15 residues. CDR3 in DNA: TGCGCCAGCAGCTTGGGAGACAGGGGGCACACTGAAGCTTTCTTT. Its protein is CASSLGDRGHTEAFF.

The V and J genes are TRBV10-2 and TRBJ2-5, with D possibly being TRBD2 (5 bases). V dropped 3 bases and J dropped 5 bases, with 10 bases sitting between them. Germline assignment: CDR1 WSHSY and CDR2 SAAADI. This CDR3 comprises 13 residues. For the CDR3, the DNA is TGCGCCAGCAGTGAAGGGAGAGGGGAGACCCAGTACTTC. It specifies CASSEGRGETQYF.

V is TRBV10-1 and J is TRBJ2-1, with 10 bases aligning to TRBD2. The CDR3 is 17 residues long. With 2 bases clipped from V and 2 bases from J, the junction kept 6 bases outside the gene matches. From germline, CDR1 is WNHNN and CDR2 SYGVQD (reference sequence). The chain's CDR3 is CASSEAGAGGTYNEQFF. The CDR3 region has the DNA TGCGCCAGCAGTGAGGCAGGAGCGGGAGGGACCTACAATGAGCAGTTCTTC.